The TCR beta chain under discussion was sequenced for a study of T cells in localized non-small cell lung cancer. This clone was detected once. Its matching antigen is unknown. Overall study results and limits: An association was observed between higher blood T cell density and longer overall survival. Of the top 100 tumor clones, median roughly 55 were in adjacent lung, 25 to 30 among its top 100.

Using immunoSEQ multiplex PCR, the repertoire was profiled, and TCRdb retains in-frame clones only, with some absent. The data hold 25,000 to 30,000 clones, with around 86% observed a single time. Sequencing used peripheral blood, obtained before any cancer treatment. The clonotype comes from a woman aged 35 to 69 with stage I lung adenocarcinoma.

CDR3 DNA: TGTGCCAGCAGCCCAATGAACACTGAAGCTTTCTTT. This sequence encodes CASSPMNTEAFF. The chain has TRBV7-9 and TRBJ1-1; D is ambiguous. V lost 5 bases to trimming and J lost 0 bases, with 4 bases between them. The CDR3 extends over 12 amino acids. Germline CDR1 reads SEHNR; CDR2 reads FQNEAQ (reference sequence).